This TCR beta chain was sequenced for a study of blood T cell repertoires in COVID-19. Germline lookup yields CDR1 MNHNY and CDR2 SVGAGI (reference sequence). This CDR3 spans 15 amino acids. Trimming at V came to 6 bases and at J to 4 bases, leaving 9 bases not matched to a gene. In the study's own analysis: Estimation of nucleated cell counts relied on the amplification of reference gene primers. Data came from immunoSEQ multiplex PCR; TCRdb stores just in-frame clones and leaves some out. That table furnishes V, J and clone size, whereas the DNA furnished D and trimming. The data contain 100,000 or so clones, approximately 80% of them seen just once; the ten biggest clones take up 8% to 10%.

This TCR came from a woman aged 65 to 85 with acute or convalescent COVID-19. The J gene is TRBJ1-2, the V gene TRBV6-6; 9 bases are shared with TRBD1. The sequenced material came from peripheral blood. CDR3 protein: CASRPGTGNTYGYTF. CDR3 in DNA: TGTGCCAGCAGACCCGGGACAGGGAATACCTATGGCTACACCTTC.